This T cell receptor beta chain emerged from a study of blood T cell repertoires in COVID-19. About the study: There were acute and convalescent COVID-19 samples, and they came from the United States, Italy and Spain. In each case, the material was cDNA or gDNA derived from T cells, B-cell-depleted T cells, or PBMCs.

The CDR3 covers 14 residues. Germline CDR1 and CDR2: SGHTA and FQGTGA. V lost 3 bases and J lost 3, with 10 bases in between. Per the original data handling: Reference gene primer amplification gave nucleated cell count estimates. Assay used: immunoSEQ multiplex PCR; TCRdb lists only in-frame clones, some missing. V, J and clone size were drawn from that table, and D and trimming were deduced from the DNA. This table has 70,000 to 80,000 clones, 82% appearing once. The receptor's source is a man aged 50 to 60 with acute or convalescent COVID-19. The rearrangement uses TRBV7-3 and TRBJ2-3, with D possibly being TRBD2 (6 bases). Sequenced sample: peripheral blood. CDR3 protein: CASSLTRSTDTQYF. The CDR3 nucleotides read TGTGCCAGCAGCTTGACTAGATCAACAGATACGCAGTATTTT.